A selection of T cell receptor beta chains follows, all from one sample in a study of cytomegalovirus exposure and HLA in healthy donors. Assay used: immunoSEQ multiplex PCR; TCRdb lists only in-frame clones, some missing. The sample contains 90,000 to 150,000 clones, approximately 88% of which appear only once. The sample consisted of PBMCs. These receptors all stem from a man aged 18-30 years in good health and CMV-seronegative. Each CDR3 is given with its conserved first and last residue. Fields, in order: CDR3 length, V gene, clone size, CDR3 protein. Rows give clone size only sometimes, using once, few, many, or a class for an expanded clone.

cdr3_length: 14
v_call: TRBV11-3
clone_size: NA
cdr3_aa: CASSPRTSGGIVFF

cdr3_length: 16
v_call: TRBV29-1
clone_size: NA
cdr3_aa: CSVELETGLSYNEQFF

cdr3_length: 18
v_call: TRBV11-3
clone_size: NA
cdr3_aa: CASSPRQFAGGSYNEQFF

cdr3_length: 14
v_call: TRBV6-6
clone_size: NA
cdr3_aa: CASSSGFGQETQYF

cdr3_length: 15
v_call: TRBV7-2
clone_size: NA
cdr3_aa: CASKAQGAGANVLTF

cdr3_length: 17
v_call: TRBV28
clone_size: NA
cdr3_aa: CASSLWGEAGASYEQYF

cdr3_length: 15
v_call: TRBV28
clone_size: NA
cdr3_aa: CASSPDREENEKLFF

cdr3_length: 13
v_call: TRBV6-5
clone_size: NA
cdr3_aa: CASSYSRHLGYTF

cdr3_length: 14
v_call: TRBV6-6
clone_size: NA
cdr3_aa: CASSYSRVEYEQYF

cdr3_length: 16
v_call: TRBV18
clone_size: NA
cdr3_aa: CASSTKGQGYSYEQYF

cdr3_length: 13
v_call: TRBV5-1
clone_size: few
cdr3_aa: CASRKDTAYEQYF

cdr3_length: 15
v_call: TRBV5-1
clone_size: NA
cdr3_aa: CASSSFRGMNTEAFF

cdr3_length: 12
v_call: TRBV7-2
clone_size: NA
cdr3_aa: CASSRENEKLFF

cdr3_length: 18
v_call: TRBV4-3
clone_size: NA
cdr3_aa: CASSQDRPGGMSTDTQYF

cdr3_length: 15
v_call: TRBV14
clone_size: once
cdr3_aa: CASSQLQALNTEAFF

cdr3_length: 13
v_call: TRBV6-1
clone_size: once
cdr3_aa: CASSEARVGGYTF

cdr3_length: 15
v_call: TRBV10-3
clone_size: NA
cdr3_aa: CAISLGDSGNYEQYF

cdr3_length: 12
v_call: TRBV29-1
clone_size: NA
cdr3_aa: CSVGTGEWVQYF

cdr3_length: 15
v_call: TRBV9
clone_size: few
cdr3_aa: CASSVSGTGYSPLHF

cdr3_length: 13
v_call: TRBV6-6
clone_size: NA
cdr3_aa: CASILRGQGGYTF

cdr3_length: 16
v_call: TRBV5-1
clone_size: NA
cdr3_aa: CASSIPGTGSYSGYTF

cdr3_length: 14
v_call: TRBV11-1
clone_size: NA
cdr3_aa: CASSLEGGSGEQYF

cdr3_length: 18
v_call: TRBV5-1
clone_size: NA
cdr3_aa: CASSFLGHPTINTGELFF

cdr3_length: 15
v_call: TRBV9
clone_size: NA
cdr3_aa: CASSLRDREYNEQFF

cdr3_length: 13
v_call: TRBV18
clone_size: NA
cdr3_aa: CASSPREWYEQYF

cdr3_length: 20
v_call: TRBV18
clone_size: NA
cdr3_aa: CASSLGQGAAAADSTDTQYF

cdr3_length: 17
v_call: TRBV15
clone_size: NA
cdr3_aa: CATSGGPGGVSNQPQHF

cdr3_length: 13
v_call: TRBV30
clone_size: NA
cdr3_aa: CAWSALNNSPLHF

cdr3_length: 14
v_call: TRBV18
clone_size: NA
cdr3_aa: CASSPPATQETQYF

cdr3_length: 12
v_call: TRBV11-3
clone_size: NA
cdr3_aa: CASTGVYNEQFF

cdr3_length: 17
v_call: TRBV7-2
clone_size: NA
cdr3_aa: CASSHRTSGRSTDTQYF

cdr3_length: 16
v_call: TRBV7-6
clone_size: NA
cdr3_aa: CASSASTHSSYNEQFF

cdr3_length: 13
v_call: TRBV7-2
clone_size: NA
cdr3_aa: CASRLEEVYEQYF

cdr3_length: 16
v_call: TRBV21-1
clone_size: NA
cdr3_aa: CASSAPGTSDYCEQFF

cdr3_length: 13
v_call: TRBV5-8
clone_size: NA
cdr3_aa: CASSLVARTEAFF

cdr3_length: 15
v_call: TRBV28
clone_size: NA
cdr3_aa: CASKETGGSYNEQFF

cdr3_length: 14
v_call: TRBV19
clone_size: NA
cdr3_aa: CASLYRGLNHEQYF

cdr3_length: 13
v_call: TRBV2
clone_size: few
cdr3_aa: CASSVRDNQPQHF

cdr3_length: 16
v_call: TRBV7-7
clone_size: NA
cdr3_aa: CASSLGTDTSTDTQYF

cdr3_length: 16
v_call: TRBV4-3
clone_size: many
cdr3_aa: CASSDVWEKMNTEAFF

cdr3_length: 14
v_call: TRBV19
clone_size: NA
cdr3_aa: CASRKTSGTGELFF

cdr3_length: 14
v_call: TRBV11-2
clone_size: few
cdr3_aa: CASRSFSSNYGYTF

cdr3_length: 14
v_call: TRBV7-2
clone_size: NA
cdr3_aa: CASSPDRNSPEAFF

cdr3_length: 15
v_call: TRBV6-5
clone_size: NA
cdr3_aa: CASSYPRQGYTEAFF

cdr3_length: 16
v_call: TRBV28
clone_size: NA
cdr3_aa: CASSPNYGSSYNEQFF

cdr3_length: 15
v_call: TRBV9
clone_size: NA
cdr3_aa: CASSVGQGASYEQYF